The 7 T cell receptor beta chains below were found in one sample sequenced in a study of blood T cells in healthy people across ages. The second PCR ran about 6 to 11 cycles with a sample-barcoded 5' primer and J-beta primers. TCRdb independently ran MiXCR on the 5' RACE reads; one entry per CDR3 protein. The profile shows approximately 1.5 million distinct CDR3 sequences, roughly a third of them singletons. The specimen sequenced was blood. Every receptor here comes from a woman in her thirties in good health.

The chain is built from TRBV28 and TRBJ2-7; D is uncertain. Looked up from germline, CDR1 is MDHEN and CDR2 is SYDVKM. V was cut by 2 bases and J by 4 bases, with 12 bases left in between. This CDR3 spans 14 amino acids. Here the CDR3 reads CASSLGGKPYEQYF. DNA for the CDR3: TGTGCCAGCAGTTTAGGCGGCAAACCTTACGAGCAGTACTTC.

V is TRBV5-1 and J is TRBJ2-1; 7 nucleotides align to TRBD2. Near its end, the DNA agrees better with TRBJ2-7, so the J call may be wrong. CDR1 is SGHRS, CDR2 YFSETQ, per germline. CDR3 length: 12 amino acids. The CDR3 region has the DNA TGCGCCAGCAGCACCCGGGGGGAGGAGCAGTACTTC. The encoded protein is CASSTRGEEQYF.

A few counts support this clonotype. The chain employs TRBV21-1 and TRBJ1-2. TRBV21-1 is deemed a pseudogene. The CDR3 runs to 15 residues. The CDR3 DNA reads as TGTGCCAGCAGCAAATGTAATAGGGAAACCTATGGCTACACCTTC. It codes for CASSKCNRETYGYTF.

The gene calls are TRBV12-3 or TRBV12-4 and TRBJ2-3, with 8 bases that match TRBD2. The CDR3 is made up of 19 amino acids. V shed 5 bases, J shed 2 bases, and the junction held 18 bases outside the gene matches. This CDR3 is CASSPEIAGSFSYTDTQYF. The CDR3 DNA reads TGTGCCAGCAGTCCGGAGATAGCGGGATCTTTTTCATACACAGATACGCAGTATTTT.

The chain has TRBV6-2 or TRBV6-3 and TRBJ2-1; 11 bases are shared with TRBD2. The CDR3 runs 13 residues. J was trimmed by 9 bases and V by 8 bases; bases with no gene match: 6. The germline gives CDR1 MNHEY, CDR2 SVGEGT. The CDR3 region has the DNA TGTGCCAGCGCCGGGACTAGCGGCGTTGAGCAGTTCTTC. Translating it yields CASAGTSGVEQFF.

This clonotype appeared many times. The chain carries TRBV7-9 and TRBJ1-2; D remains unclear. The CDR3 is 13 amino acids. Germline lookup yields CDR1 SEHNR and CDR2 FQNEAQ (reference sequence). V lost 4 bases and J 4 bases, leaving 10 bases between the germline ends. CDR3 in DNA: TGTGCCAGCAGCTCGACGGCTCTCTATGGCTACACCTTC. Translation: CASSSTALYGYTF.

The chain uses TRBV20-1 and TRBJ1-5; the D is unclear. CDR1 and CDR2 from the germline V gene are DFQATT and SNEGSKA (reference sequence). With 3 bases removed from V and 4 bases from J, the gap between germline ends came to 10 bases. The CDR3 is 13 residues long. CDR3 in DNA: TGCAGTGCTAGTTCACCGGGGAATCAGCCCCAGCATTTT. Translating it yields CSASSPGNQPQHF.